A selection of T cell receptor beta chains follows, all from one sample in a study of blood T cells in healthy people across ages. Using its own MiXCR run on the 5' RACE reads, TCRdb lists one record per CDR3 protein. The sample lists over a million distinct CDR3 sequences; over 35% were seen once. The source material was blood. Receptor source: an older woman in good health. Both conserved end residues are part of each CDR3. The D gene is left open where the match is weak. Size is omitted from some rows. Given values are once, few, many or a class for expanded clones.

clone size: few
J gene: TRBJ2-5
V gene: TRBV25-1
D gene: -
CDR3 DNA: TGTGCCAGCAGTGATTTAGGGGCAGAGACCCAGTACTTC
CDR3 protein: CASSDLGAETQYF

clone size: -
J gene: TRBJ1-2
V gene: TRBV21-1
D gene: -
CDR3 DNA: TGTGCCAGCAGCAGGGCCCGAGTCTATGGCTACACCTTC
CDR3 protein: CASSRARVYGYTF

clone size: -
J gene: TRBJ2-5
V gene: TRBV6-5
D gene: -
CDR3 DNA: TGTGCCAGCAGTTACTCCCAGGGGCTTCCCAATGAGCAGTACTTC
CDR3 protein: CASSYSQGLPNEQYF

clone size: few
J gene: TRBJ2-5
V gene: TRBV3-1
D gene: -
CDR3 DNA: TGTGCCAGCAGCCAAGATCATGGGGAGACCCAGTACTTC
CDR3 protein: CASSQDHGETQYF

clone size: many
J gene: TRBJ2-1
V gene: TRBV12-3/TRBV12-4
D gene: TRBD1
CDR3 DNA: TGTGCCAGCAGTTTAGCCTCACAGGGGGGTTCGAATGAGCAGTTCTTC
CDR3 protein: CASSLASQGGSNEQFF

clone size: few
J gene: TRBJ2-1
V gene: TRBV7-3
D gene: -
CDR3 DNA: TGTGCCAGCAGCTTAACGGCCCAGGGGGAGCAGTTCTTC
CDR3 protein: CASSLTAQGEQFF

clone size: many
J gene: TRBJ1-2
V gene: TRBV29-1
D gene: TRBD1
CDR3 DNA: TGCAGCGTTGCCGTGGGGACAGGCGGATTTTATGGCTACACCTTC
CDR3 protein: CSVAVGTGGFYGYTF

clone size: -
J gene: TRBJ2-5
V gene: TRBV6-5
D gene: -
CDR3 DNA: TGTGCCAGCAGGAAGGGGGGCTCCTACAATGAGCAGTACTTC
CDR3 protein: CASRKGGSYNEQYF

clone size: -
J gene: TRBJ1-4
V gene: TRBV27
D gene: -
CDR3 DNA: TGTGCCAGCCGGAGGGGCACTAATGAAAAACTGTTTTTT
CDR3 protein: CASRRGTNEKLFF

clone size: -
J gene: TRBJ2-7
V gene: TRBV3-1
D gene: TRBD2
CDR3 DNA: TGTGCCAGCAGCCCCCGACTAGCGAGCTACGAGCAGTACTTC
CDR3 protein: CASSPRLASYEQYF

clone size: -
J gene: TRBJ2-7
V gene: TRBV11-2
D gene: TRBD2
CDR3 DNA: TGTGCCAGCAGCATCAGGACTAGCGGGAGGGTAAATGAGCAGTACTTC
CDR3 protein: CASSIRTSGRVNEQYF

clone size: few
J gene: TRBJ2-7
V gene: TRBV20-1
D gene: -
CDR3 DNA: TGCAGTGCTAGAATAGTGGACGAGCAGTACTTC
CDR3 protein: CSARIVDEQYF

clone size: -
J gene: TRBJ1-1
V gene: TRBV6-6
D gene: TRBD1
CDR3 DNA: TGTGTCAGCAGAACTCCGGGACAGGGCACTGAAGCTTTCTTT
CDR3 protein: CVSRTPGQGTEAFF

clone size: -
J gene: TRBJ2-2
V gene: TRBV5-1
D gene: -
CDR3 DNA: TGCGCCAGCAGACTGACAGGCCCGAACACCGGGGAGCTGTTTTTT
CDR3 protein: CASRLTGPNTGELFF

clone size: -
J gene: TRBJ1-2
V gene: TRBV5-1
D gene: TRBD1
CDR3 DNA: TGCGCCTGCAGCACGACAGGGGCGACTAACTATGGCTACACCTTC
CDR3 protein: CACSTTGATNYGYTF

clone size: -
J gene: TRBJ2-7
V gene: TRBV2
D gene: TRBD2
CDR3 DNA: TGTGCCAGCAGTTCACTAGCGGGAGGGTCCTCTGAGCAGTACTTC
CDR3 protein: CASSSLAGGSSEQYF

clone size: -
J gene: TRBJ2-1
V gene: TRBV27
D gene: -
CDR3 DNA: TGTGCCAGCAGTACCCACAGGGCTGAAATCGATGAGCAGTTCTTC
CDR3 protein: CASSTHRAEIDEQFF

clone size: few
J gene: TRBJ2-7
V gene: TRBV3-1
D gene: -
CDR3 DNA: TGTGCCAGCAGCCAAGATCTGAGAGGGCCCCACGAGCAGTACTTC
CDR3 protein: CASSQDLRGPHEQYF

clone size: few
J gene: TRBJ2-1
V gene: TRBV20-1
D gene: TRBD2
CDR3 DNA: TGCAGTGCTAGAGATCCGGGAGGAGGGGACGGTGAGCAGTTCTTC
CDR3 protein: CSARDPGGGDGEQFF

clone size: -
J gene: TRBJ2-7
V gene: TRBV5-4
D gene: -
CDR3 DNA: TGTGCCAGCAAAAGGGGACAAGGGATTTCCTACGAGCAGTACTTC
CDR3 protein: CASKRGQGISYEQYF

clone size: few
J gene: TRBJ2-7
V gene: TRBV7-3
D gene: -
CDR3 DNA: TGTGCCAGCAGCCCCGGAGGGCCCACATACAATGAGCAGTACTTC
CDR3 protein: CASSPGGPTYNEQYF

clone size: -
J gene: TRBJ2-1
V gene: TRBV7-2
D gene: -
CDR3 DNA: TGTGCCAGCAGCTTCCAATCAGGGACATCCAATGAGCAGTTCTTC
CDR3 protein: CASSFQSGTSNEQFF

clone size: -
J gene: TRBJ2-1
V gene: TRBV15
D gene: TRBD2
CDR3 DNA: TGTGCCACCAGCGGAGGACTAGCGGGTCTGAGCTCCTACAATGAGCAGTTCTTC
CDR3 protein: CATSGGLAGLSSYNEQFF

clone size: few
J gene: TRBJ2-1
V gene: TRBV27
D gene: -
CDR3 DNA: TGTGCCAGCAGTTTAGTGGCGGGGTCAGTGGGAAATGAGCAGTTCTTC
CDR3 protein: CASSLVAGSVGNEQFF

clone size: -
J gene: TRBJ2-7
V gene: TRBV15
D gene: -
CDR3 DNA: TGTGCCACCAGCGGGTATAGCTCCTACGAGCAGTACTTC
CDR3 protein: CATSGYSSYEQYF

clone size: many
J gene: TRBJ2-7
V gene: TRBV6-6
D gene: TRBD1
CDR3 DNA: TGTGCCAGCAGTTTAGGGGGCGAGTACGAGCAGTACTTC
CDR3 protein: CASSLGGEYEQYF

clone size: once
J gene: TRBJ2-1
V gene: TRBV7-9
D gene: -
CDR3 DNA: TGTGCCAGCAGCGCCCCTCGTGGGGGGAGAGTGTCCTACAATGAGCAGTTCTTC
CDR3 protein: CASSAPRGGRVSYNEQFF

clone size: -
J gene: TRBJ2-1
V gene: TRBV7-9
D gene: TRBD2
CDR3 DNA: TGTGCCAGCAGCTTCGGGACTAGCGCCGGTGAGCAGTTCTTC
CDR3 protein: CASSFGTSAGEQFF

clone size: -
J gene: TRBJ2-1
V gene: TRBV14
D gene: -
CDR3 DNA: TGCGCCAGCAGCCTGTGGGCAGGGGCAATTAATGAGCAGTTCTTC
CDR3 protein: CASSLWAGAINEQFF

clone size: -
J gene: TRBJ2-5
V gene: TRBV9
D gene: -
CDR3 DNA: TGTGCCAGCAGCGGAAAGGAAGGCAATGAGCAGTACTTC
CDR3 protein: CASSGKEGNEQYF

clone size: -
J gene: TRBJ1-6
V gene: TRBV5-4
D gene: -
CDR3 DNA: TGTGCCAGCAGCTTGGACCCGGGTGCACGGAATTCACCCCTCCACTTT
CDR3 protein: CASSLDPGARNSPLHF

clone size: once
J gene: TRBJ2-7
V gene: TRBV20-1
D gene: TRBD2
CDR3 DNA: TGCAGTGCTAGTGGGGGAAAGGCTAGCGGGAGGAGAGGCTACGAGCAGTACTTC
CDR3 protein: CSASGGKASGRRGYEQYF

clone size: few
J gene: TRBJ2-7
V gene: TRBV12-5
D gene: -
CDR3 DNA: TGTGCTAGTGGCATCGGTCGGGACGAGCAGTACTTC
CDR3 protein: CASGIGRDEQYF

clone size: -
J gene: TRBJ1-6
V gene: TRBV2
D gene: TRBD1
CDR3 DNA: TGTGCCAGCAGTCCGGGACAGGGAGGTTCACCCCTCCACTTT
CDR3 protein: CASSPGQGGSPLHF

clone size: -
J gene: TRBJ1-1
V gene: TRBV12-3/TRBV12-4
D gene: -
CDR3 DNA: TGTGCCAGCAGTTTAGCCGGGGGGCGCGGCACTGAAGCTTTCTTT
CDR3 protein: CASSLAGGRGTEAFF

clone size: many
J gene: TRBJ1-2
V gene: TRBV12-3/TRBV12-4
D gene: TRBD1
CDR3 DNA: TGTGCCAGCAGTGGGACAGGGGCTAACTATGGCTACACCTTC
CDR3 protein: CASSGTGANYGYTF

clone size: -
J gene: TRBJ2-6
V gene: TRBV9
D gene: TRBD2
CDR3 DNA: TGTGCCAGCAGACACACTAGCGGCTCTGGGGCCAACGTCCTGACTTTC
CDR3 protein: CASRHTSGSGANVLTF

clone size: -
J gene: TRBJ2-3
V gene: TRBV20-1
D gene: -
CDR3 DNA: TGCAGTGCTCGCCAGCAGAGGCTCACAGATACGCAGTATTTT
CDR3 protein: CSARQQRLTDTQYF

clone size: few
J gene: TRBJ2-7
V gene: TRBV5-1
D gene: TRBD1
CDR3 DNA: TGCGCCAGCAGCTGGGGACAGGGGAGTCACGAGCAGTACTTC
CDR3 protein: CASSWGQGSHEQYF

clone size: few
J gene: TRBJ1-2
V gene: TRBV9
D gene: -
CDR3 DNA: TGTGCCAGCAGCTCGAGGGGGGATGGCTACACCTTC
CDR3 protein: CASSSRGDGYTF

clone size: few
J gene: TRBJ2-7
V gene: TRBV29-1
D gene: -
CDR3 DNA: TGCAGCGTTGAACTAGCGACCGCCTACGAGCAGTACTTC
CDR3 protein: CSVELATAYEQYF

clone size: -
J gene: TRBJ2-1
V gene: TRBV6-5
D gene: -
CDR3 DNA: TGTGCCAGCAGTTACAGTCCAGATAGCGCCGATGAGCAGTTCTTC
CDR3 protein: CASSYSPDSADEQFF

clone size: once
J gene: TRBJ1-2
V gene: TRBV28
D gene: -
CDR3 DNA: TGTGCCAGCACCGGGACTTTCTATGGCTACACCTTC
CDR3 protein: CASTGTFYGYTF

clone size: -
J gene: TRBJ1-1
V gene: TRBV25-1
D gene: -
CDR3 DNA: TGTGCCAGCAAAACAGGGTACTCTGAAGCTTTCTTT
CDR3 protein: CASKTGYSEAFF

clone size: -
J gene: TRBJ2-5
V gene: TRBV14
D gene: -
CDR3 DNA: TGTGCCAGCAGCCAAGATAAAACTAGTCGGTTTACGGGGGAGCAGTACTTC
CDR3 protein: CASSQDKTSRFTGEQYF

clone size: few
J gene: TRBJ1-1
V gene: TRBV11-3
D gene: -
CDR3 DNA: TGTGCCAGCAGCCTAGGGAGTACTCAAACTGAAGCTTTCTTT
CDR3 protein: CASSLGSTQTEAFF

clone size: once
J gene: TRBJ2-3
V gene: TRBV5-1
D gene: -
CDR3 DNA: TGCGCCAGCAGAATGCGGGCTAGCACAGATACGCAGTATTTT
CDR3 protein: CASRMRASTDTQYF

clone size: -
J gene: TRBJ2-4
V gene: TRBV6-4
D gene: -
CDR3 DNA: TGTGCCAGCCGAGGGGACATTCAGTACTTC
CDR3 protein: CASRGDIQYF

clone size: many
J gene: TRBJ1-1
V gene: TRBV20-1
D gene: -
CDR3 DNA: TGCAGTGCTACGCAAGGAGTGAACACTGAAGCTTTCTTT
CDR3 protein: CSATQGVNTEAFF

clone size: many
J gene: TRBJ2-4
V gene: TRBV12-3/TRBV12-4
D gene: -
CDR3 DNA: TGTGCCAGCAGTTTATCTCAGGGGCTGGGAATTCAGTACTTC
CDR3 protein: CASSLSQGLGIQYF

clone size: -
J gene: TRBJ1-5
V gene: TRBV19
D gene: -
CDR3 DNA: TGTGCCAGTAATGTGGGGGCGATTCAGCCCCAGCATTTT
CDR3 protein: CASNVGAIQPQHF

clone size: -
J gene: TRBJ2-7
V gene: TRBV5-1
D gene: TRBD1
CDR3 DNA: TGCGCCAGCAGCTTCAGACAGGGGATGTACGAGCAGTACTTC
CDR3 protein: CASSFRQGMYEQYF